The next 4 T cell receptor beta chains were all read from a single sample in a study of blood T cell repertoires in COVID-19. Some clones are missing from TCRdb's copy, which holds only in-frame ones; the method was immunoSEQ multiplex PCR. The sample carries roughly 28,000 clones, more than 60% recorded once. Sequenced material: peripheral blood. Receptor source: a woman aged 65 to 85 with active or convalescent COVID-19.

For the CDR3, the DNA is TGTGCCAGCAGTGAATTACAGGCTTACGGGGAGCTGTTTTTT. Translated: CASSELQAYGELFF. The V call is TRBV2, the J call TRBJ2-2; tentatively, D is TRBD1 (5 bases). Trimming shortened V by 2 bases and J by 7 bases, and 11 bases separated the two germline ends. The CDR3 is made up of 14 amino acids. From germline, CDR1 is SNHLY and CDR2 FYNNEI. The complete variable domain, with remaining parts taken from reference TRBV2 and TRBJ2-2, reads EPEVTQTPSHQVTQMGQEVILRCVPISNHLYFYWYRQILGQKVEFLVSFYNNEISEKSEIFDDQFSVERPDGSNFTLKIRSTKLEDSAMYFCASSELQAYGELFFGEGSRLTVL.

This chain connects TRBV28 to TRBJ1-2, with D unresolved. The CDR3 sequence is 14 residues long. Per germline, CDR1 MDHEN and CDR2 SYDVKM. The V end was cut by 5 bases, the J end by 7 bases, with 17 bases between. For the CDR3, the DNA is TGTGCCAGCAGTGCGGGCGGCCAGTCGGCTGGCTACACCTTC. It is translated as CASSAGGQSAGYTF.

This chain links TRBV7-9 with TRBJ2-7, with D tentatively TRBD2 (6 bases). The germline gives CDR1 SEHNR, CDR2 FQNEAQ (reference sequence). V was shortened by 6 bases and J by 4 bases, with 13 bases between the two germline ends. The CDR3 is made up of 13 amino acids. The CDR3 loop is CASSGGRGYEQYF. CDR3 DNA: TGTGCCAGCAGTGGGGGGAGAGGGTACGAGCAGTACTTC.

J is TRBJ2-3 and V is TRBV19; TRBD2 aligns across 9 bases. V shed 4 bases, J shed 1 base, and the junction held 9 bases outside the gene matches. Looked up from germline, CDR1 is LNHDA and CDR2 is SQIVND (reference sequence). The CDR3 consists of 17 residues. The CDR3 loop is CASSNPGLAIRTDTQYF. CDR3 coding DNA: TGTGCCAGTAGTAACCCCGGACTAGCGATTCGCACAGATACGCAGTATTTT.